This TCR beta chain was sequenced for a study of blood T cell repertoires in COVID-19. The overall study: Nucleic acid was either cDNA or gDNA, and it came from T cells, B-cell-depleted T cells, or PBMCs.

Only in-frame clones appear in the TCRdb table, and some are missing; sequencing was by immunoSEQ multiplex PCR. The repertoire holds some 160,000 clones, with over 80% as singletons. Assignments of participants to cohorts depended upon their own reported clinical history. The CDR3 contains 12 residues. Germline assignment: CDR1 SGHRS and CDR2 YFSETQ. Trimming at V came to 4 bases and at J to 11 bases, leaving 8 bases not matched to a gene. This chain uses TRBV5-1 with TRBJ1-1; the match to TRBD1 covers 7 bases. The receptor was isolated from a woman between 40 and 50 years old who had recovered from COVID-19. Material for sequencing was PBMCs or T cells enriched from blood (not recorded which). CDR3 DNA sequence: TGCGCCAGCAGCCTGGAAGGGGGCCGGGCTTTCTTT. This sequence encodes CASSLEGGRAFF.